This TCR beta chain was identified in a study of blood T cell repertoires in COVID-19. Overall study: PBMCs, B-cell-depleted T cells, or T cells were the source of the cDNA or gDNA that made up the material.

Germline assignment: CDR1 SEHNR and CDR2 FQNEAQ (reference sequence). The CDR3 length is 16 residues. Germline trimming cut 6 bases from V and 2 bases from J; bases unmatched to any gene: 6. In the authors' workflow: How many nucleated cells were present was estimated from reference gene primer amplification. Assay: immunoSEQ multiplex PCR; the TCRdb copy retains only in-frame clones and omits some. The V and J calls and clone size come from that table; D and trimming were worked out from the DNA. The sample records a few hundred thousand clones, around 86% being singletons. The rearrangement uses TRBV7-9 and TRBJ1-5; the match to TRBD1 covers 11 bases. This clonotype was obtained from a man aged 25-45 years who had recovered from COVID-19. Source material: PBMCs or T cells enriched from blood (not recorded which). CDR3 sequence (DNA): TGTGCCAGCAGTCAGGACAGGGGGCTGGGCAATCAGCCCCAGCATTTT. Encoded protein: CASSQDRGLGNQPQHF. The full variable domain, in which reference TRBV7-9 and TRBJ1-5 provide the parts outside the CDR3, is DTGVSQNPRHKITKRGQNVTFRCDPISEHNRLYWYRQTLGQGPEFLTYFQNEAQLEKSRLLSDRFSAERPKGSFSTLEIQRTEQGDSAMYLCASSQDRGLGNQPQHFGDGTRLSIL.